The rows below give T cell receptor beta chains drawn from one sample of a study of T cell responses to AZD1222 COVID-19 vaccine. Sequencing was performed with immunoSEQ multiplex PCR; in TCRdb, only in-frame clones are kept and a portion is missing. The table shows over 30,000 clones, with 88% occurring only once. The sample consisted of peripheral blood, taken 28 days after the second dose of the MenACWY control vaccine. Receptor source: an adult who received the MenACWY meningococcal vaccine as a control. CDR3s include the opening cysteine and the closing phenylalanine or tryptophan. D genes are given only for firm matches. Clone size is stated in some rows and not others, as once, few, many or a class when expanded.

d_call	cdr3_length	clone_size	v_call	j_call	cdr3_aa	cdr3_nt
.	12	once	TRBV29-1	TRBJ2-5	CSVDKVGETQYF	TGCAGCGTTGATAAGGTGGGAGAGACCCAGTACTTC
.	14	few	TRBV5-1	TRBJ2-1	CASSPPSDYNEQFF	TGCGCCAGCAGCCCCCCCAGCGACTACAATGAGCAGTTCTTC
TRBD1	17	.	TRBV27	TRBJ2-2	CASSQIPQGANTGELFF	TGTGCCAGCAGTCAAATCCCACAGGGGGCAAACACCGGGGAGCTGTTTTTT
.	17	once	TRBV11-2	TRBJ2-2	CASSLRAGLSSTGELFF	TGTGCCAGCAGCTTAAGAGCCGGACTATCGAGCACCGGGGAGCTGTTTTTT
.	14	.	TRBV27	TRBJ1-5	CASSLGGAEQPQHF	TGTGCCAGCAGTTTGGGGGGCGCAGAGCAGCCCCAGCATTTT
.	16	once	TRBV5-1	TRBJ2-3	CASSSGESAATDTQYF	TGCGCCAGCAGTTCCGGTGAGTCTGCAGCCACAGATACGCAGTATTTT
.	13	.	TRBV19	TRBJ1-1	CASNPISGTEAFF	TGTGCCAGTAACCCGATCAGTGGCACTGAAGCTTTCTTT
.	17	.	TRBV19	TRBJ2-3	CASKGGMWNLDTDTQYF	TGTGCCAGTAAGGGTGGTATGTGGAACCTAGACACAGATACGCAGTATTTT
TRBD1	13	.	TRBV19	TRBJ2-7	CASSIRDSYEQYF	TGTGCCAGTAGTATCAGGGACAGCTACGAGCAGTACTTC
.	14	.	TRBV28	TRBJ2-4	CATRGVLAKNIQYF	TGTGCCACCAGAGGGGTACTAGCCAAAAACATTCAGTACTTC
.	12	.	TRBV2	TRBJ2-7	CASSRETYEQYF	TGTGCCAGCAGCAGGGAAACCTACGAGCAGTACTTC
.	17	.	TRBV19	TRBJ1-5	CASSISDSSNSNQPQHF	TGTGCCAGTAGTATTTCGGACAGCTCGAATAGCAATCAGCCCCAGCATTTT
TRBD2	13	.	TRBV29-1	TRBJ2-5	CSVRRLAGETQYF	TGCAGCGTTAGGCGTCTAGCGGGAGAGACCCAGTACTTC
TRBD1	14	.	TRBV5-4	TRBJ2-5	CASSLEDREETQYF	TGTGCCAGCAGCCTGGAGGACAGGGAAGAGACCCAGTACTTC